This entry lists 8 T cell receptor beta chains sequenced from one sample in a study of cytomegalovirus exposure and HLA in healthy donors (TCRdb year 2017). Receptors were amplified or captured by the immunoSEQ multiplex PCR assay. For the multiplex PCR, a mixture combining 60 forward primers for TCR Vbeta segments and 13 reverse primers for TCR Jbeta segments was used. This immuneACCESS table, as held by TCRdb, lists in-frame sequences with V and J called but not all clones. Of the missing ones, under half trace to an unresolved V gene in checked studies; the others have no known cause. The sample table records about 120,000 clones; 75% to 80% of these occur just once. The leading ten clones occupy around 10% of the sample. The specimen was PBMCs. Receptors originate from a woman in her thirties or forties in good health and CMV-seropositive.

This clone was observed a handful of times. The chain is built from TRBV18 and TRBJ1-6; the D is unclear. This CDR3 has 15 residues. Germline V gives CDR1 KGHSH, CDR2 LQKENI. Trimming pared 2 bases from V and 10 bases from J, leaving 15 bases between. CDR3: CASSPADQAGSPLHF. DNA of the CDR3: TGTGCCAGCTCACCAGCGGACCAGGCGGGATCACCCCTCCACTTT.

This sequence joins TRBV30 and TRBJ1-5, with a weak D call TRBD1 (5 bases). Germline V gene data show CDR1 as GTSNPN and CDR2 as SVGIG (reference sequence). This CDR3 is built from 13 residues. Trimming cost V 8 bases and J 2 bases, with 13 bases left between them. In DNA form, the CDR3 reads TGTGCCGTAGCATGGGGGGGCAATCAGCCCCAGCATTTT. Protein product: CAVAWGGNQPQHF.

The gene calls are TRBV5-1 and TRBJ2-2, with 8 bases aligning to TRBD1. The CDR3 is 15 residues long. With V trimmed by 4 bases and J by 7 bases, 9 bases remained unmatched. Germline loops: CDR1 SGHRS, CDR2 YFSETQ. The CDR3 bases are TGCGCCAGCAGCCCCCAGGGGGCCCCCGACGGGGAGCTGTTTTTT. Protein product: CASSPQGAPDGELFF. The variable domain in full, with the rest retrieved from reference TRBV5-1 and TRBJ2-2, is KAGVTQTPRYLIKTRGQQVTLSCSPISGHRSVSWYQQTPGQGLQFLFEYFSETQRNKGNFPGRFSGRQFSNSRSEMNVSTLELGDSALYLCASSPQGAPDGELFFGEGSRLTVL.

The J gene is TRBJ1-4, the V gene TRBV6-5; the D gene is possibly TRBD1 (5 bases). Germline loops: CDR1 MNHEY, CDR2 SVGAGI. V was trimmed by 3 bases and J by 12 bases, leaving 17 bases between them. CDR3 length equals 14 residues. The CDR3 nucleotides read TGTGCCAGCAGTTATTTCCCAGGGATTTATGAACTGTTTTTT. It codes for CASSYFPGIYELFF.

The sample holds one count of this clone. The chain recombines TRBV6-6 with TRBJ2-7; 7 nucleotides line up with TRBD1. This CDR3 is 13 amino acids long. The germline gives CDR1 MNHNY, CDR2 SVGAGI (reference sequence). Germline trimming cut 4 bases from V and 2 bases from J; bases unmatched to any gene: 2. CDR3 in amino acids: CASSSQGAYEQYF. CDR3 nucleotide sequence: TGTGCCAGCAGTTCCCAGGGGGCCTACGAGCAGTACTTC.

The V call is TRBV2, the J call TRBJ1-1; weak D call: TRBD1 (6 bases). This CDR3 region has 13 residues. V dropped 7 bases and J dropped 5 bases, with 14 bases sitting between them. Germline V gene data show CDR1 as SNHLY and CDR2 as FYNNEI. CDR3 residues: CASTAGDLTEAFF. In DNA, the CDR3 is TGTGCCAGCACCGCAGGGGATTTGACTGAAGCTTTCTTT.

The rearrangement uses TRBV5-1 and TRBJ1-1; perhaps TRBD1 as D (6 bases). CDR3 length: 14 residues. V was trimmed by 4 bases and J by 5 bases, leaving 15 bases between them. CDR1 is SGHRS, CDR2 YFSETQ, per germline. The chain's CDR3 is CASSPGQFRTEAFF. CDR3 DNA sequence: TGCGCCAGCAGCCCTGGACAGTTCAGGACTGAAGCTTTCTTT.

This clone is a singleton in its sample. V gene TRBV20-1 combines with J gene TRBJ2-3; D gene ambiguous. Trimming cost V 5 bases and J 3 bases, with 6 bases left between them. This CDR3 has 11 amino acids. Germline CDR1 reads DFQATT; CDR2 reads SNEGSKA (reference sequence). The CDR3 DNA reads TGCAGTGCTCCCCAAACAGATACGCAGTATTTT. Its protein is CSAPQTDTQYF.